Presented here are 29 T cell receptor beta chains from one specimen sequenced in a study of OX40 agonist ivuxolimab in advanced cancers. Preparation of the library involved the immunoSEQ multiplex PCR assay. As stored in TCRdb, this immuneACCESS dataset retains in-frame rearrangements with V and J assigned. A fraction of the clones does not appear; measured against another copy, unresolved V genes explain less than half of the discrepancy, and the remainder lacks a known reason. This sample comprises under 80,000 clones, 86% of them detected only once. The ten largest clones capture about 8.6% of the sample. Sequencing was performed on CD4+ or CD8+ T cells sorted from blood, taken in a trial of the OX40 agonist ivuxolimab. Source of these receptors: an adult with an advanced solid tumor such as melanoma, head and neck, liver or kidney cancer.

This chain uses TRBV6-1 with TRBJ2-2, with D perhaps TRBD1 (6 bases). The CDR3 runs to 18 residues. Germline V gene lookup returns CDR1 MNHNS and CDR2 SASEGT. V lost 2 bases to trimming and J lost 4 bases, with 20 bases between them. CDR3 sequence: CASSETRDRSTGTGELFF. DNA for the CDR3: TGTGCCAGCAGTGAAACGAGAGACAGGAGCACCGGCACCGGGGAGCTGTTTTTT.

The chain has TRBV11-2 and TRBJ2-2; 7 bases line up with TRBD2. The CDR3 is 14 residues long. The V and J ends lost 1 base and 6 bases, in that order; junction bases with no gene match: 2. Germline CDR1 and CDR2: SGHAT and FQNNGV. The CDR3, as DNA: TGTGCCAGCAGCTTAGTTAGCGGGTCCGGGGAGCTGTTTTTT. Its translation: CASSLVSGSGELFF.

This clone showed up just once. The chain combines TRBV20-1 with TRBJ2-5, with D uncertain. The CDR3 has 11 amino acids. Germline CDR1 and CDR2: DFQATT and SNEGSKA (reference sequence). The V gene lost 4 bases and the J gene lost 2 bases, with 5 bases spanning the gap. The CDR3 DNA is TGCAGTGCTAAGGGACAAGAGACCCAGTACTTC. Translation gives CSAKGQETQYF.

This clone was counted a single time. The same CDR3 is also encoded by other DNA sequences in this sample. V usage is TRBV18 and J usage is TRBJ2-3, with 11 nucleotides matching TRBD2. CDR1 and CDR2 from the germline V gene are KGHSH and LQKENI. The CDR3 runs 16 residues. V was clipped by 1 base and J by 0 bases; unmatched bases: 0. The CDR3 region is CASSPRLAGSTDTQYF. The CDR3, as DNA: TGTGCCAGCTCACCACGACTAGCGGGAAGCACAGATACGCAGTATTTT.

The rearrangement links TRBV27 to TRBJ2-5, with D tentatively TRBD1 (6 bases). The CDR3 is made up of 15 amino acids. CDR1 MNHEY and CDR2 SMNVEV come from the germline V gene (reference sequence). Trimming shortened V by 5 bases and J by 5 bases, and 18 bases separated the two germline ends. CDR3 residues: CASSARGRGRETQYF. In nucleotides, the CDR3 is TGTGCCAGCAGTGCCCGGGGCAGGGGTCGGGAGACCCAGTACTTC.

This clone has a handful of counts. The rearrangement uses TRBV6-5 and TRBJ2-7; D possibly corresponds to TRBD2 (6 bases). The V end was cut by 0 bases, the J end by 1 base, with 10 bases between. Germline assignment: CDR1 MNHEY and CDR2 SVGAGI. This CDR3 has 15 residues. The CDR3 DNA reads TGTGCCAGCAGTTACTCGATAGGAGGGTCCTACGAGCAGTACTTC. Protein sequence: CASSYSIGGSYEQYF.

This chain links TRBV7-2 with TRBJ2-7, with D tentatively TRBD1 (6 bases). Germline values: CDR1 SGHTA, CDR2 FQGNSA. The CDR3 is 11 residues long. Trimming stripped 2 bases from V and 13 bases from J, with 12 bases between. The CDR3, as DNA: TGTGCCAGCAGCTTACAGGGGCAAGGCTACTTC. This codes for CASSLQGQGYF.

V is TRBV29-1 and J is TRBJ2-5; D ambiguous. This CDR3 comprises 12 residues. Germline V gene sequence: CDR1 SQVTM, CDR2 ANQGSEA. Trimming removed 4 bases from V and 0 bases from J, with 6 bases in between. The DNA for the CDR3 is TGCAGCGTTGCTTACAACCAAGAGACCCAGTACTTC. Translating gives CSVAYNQETQYF.

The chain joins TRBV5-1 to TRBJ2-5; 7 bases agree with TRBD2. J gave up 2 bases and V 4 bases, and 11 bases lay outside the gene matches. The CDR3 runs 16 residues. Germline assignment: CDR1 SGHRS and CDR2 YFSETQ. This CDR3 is CASSLSPPGGQETQYF. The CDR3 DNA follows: TGCGCCAGCAGCCTGTCCCCCCCGGGGGGTCAAGAGACCCAGTACTTC. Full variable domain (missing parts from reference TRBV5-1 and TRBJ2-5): KAGVTQTPRYLIKTRGQQVTLSCSPISGHRSVSWYQQTPGQGLQFLFEYFSETQRNKGNFPGRFSGRQFSNSRSEMNVSTLELGDSALYLCASSLSPPGGQETQYFGPGTRLLVL.

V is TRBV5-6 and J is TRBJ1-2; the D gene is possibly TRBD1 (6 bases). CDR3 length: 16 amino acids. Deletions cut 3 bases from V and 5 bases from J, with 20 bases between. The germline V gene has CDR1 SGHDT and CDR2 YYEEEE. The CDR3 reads CASSSHRAQLLYGYTF. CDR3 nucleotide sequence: TGTGCCAGCAGCTCCCACAGGGCCCAACTTTTGTATGGCTACACCTTC.

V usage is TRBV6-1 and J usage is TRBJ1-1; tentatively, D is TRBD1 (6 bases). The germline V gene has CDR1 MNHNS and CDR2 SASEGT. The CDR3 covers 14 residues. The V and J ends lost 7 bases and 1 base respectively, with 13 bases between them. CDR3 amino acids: CASTRQGQNTEAFF. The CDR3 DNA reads TGTGCCAGCACTCGCCAGGGACAGAACACTGAAGCTTTCTTT.

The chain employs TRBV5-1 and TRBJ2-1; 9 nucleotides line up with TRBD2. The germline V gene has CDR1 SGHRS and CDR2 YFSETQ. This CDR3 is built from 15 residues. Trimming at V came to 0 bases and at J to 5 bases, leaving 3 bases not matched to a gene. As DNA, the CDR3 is TGCGCCAGCAGCTTGGTTCTAGCGGGGAACAATGAGCAGTTCTTC. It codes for CASSLVLAGNNEQFF.

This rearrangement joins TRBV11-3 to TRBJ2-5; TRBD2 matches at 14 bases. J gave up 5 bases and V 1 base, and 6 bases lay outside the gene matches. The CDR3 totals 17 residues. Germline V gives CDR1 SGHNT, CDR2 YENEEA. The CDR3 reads CASSLGLAGGLTETQYF. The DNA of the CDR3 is TGTGCCAGCAGCTTAGGACTAGCGGGGGGGTTAACGGAGACCCAGTACTTC.

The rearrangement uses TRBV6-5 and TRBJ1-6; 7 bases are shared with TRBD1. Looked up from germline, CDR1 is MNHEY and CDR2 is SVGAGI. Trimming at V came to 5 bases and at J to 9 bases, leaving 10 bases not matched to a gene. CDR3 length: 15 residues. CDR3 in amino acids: CASSPRVTGTSPLHF. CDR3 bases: TGTGCCAGCAGTCCCCGGGTGACAGGGACTTCACCCCTCCACTTT.

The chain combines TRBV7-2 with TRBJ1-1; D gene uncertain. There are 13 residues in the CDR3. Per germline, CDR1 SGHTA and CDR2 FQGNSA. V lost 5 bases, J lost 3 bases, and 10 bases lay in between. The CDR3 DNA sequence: TGTGCCAGCAGCCGCGACACCTACACTGAAGCTTTCTTT. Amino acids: CASSRDTYTEAFF.

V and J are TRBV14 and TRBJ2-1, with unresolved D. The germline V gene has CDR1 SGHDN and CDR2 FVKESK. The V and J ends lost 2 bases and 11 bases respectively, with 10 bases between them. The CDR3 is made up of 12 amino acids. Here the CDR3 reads CASSQSGPKQFF. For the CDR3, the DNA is TGTGCCAGCAGCCAATCGGGTCCCAAGCAGTTCTTC.

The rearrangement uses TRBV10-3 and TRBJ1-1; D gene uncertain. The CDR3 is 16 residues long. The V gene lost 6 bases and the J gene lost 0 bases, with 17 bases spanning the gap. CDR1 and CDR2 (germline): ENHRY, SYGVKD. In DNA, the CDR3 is TGTGCCATCAGCCCTCGTGAATTTTCTTTGAACACTGAAGCTTTCTTT. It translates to CAISPREFSLNTEAFF.

The CDR3 sequence: CASSQQGGTQYF. For the CDR3, the DNA is TGTGCCAGCAGCCAACAGGGGGGGACGCAGTATTTT. This chain connects TRBV27 to TRBJ2-3; D may be TRBD1 (8 bases). V was pared by 6 bases and J by 9 bases, with 13 bases between. The CDR3 extends over 12 amino acids. CDR1 and CDR2 (germline): MNHEY, SMNVEV (reference sequence).

This CDR3 reads CARSFLVGNQPQHF. The CDR3 DNA reads as TGTGCCAGAAGCTTCCTGGTCGGCAATCAGCCCCAGCATTTT. The chain carries TRBV5-3 and TRBJ1-5; unclear D gene. TRBV5-3 is classed as an ORF, of uncertain function. V was cut by 2 bases and J by 2 bases, with 8 bases left in between. This CDR3 spans 14 amino acids.

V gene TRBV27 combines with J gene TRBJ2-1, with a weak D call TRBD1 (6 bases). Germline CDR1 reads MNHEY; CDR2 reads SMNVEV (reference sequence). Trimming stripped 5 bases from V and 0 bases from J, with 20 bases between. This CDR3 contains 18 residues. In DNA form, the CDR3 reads TGTGCCAGCAGTACTCTACTTAACAGGGCGTACTCCTACAATGAGCAGTTCTTC. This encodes CASSTLLNRAYSYNEQFF.

CDR3 in DNA: TGTGCCAGCAGTGAGGGACTTTGGGAGACTAGCGGGCCCTACGAGCAGTACTTC. Protein sequence: CASSEGLWETSGPYEQYF. The chain recombines TRBV2 with TRBJ2-7; the match to TRBD2 covers 10 bases. Germline assignment: CDR1 SNHLY and CDR2 FYNNEI. The CDR3 runs 18 residues. Losses at the gene ends were 3 bases for V and 2 bases for J; bases not matched to a gene: 13.

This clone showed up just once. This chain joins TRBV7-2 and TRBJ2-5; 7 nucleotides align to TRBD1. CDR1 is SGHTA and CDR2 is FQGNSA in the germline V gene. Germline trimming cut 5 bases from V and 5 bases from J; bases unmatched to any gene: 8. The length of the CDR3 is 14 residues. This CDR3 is CASSPRQGSETQYF. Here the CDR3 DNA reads TGTGCCAGCAGCCCCCGACAGGGTTCGGAGACCCAGTACTTC.

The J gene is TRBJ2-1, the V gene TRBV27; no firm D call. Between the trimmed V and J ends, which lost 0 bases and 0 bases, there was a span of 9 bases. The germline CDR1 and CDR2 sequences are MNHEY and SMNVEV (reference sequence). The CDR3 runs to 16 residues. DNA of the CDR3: TGTGCCAGCAGTTTATCTAGCAGGAGCTCCTACAATGAGCAGTTCTTC. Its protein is CASSLSSRSSYNEQFF.

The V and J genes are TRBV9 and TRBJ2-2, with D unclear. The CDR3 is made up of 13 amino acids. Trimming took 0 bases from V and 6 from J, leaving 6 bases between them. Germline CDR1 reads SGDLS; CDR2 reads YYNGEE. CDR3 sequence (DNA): TGTGCCAGCAGCGTAGACCATCCCGGGGAGCTGTTTTTT. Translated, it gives CASSVDHPGELFF.

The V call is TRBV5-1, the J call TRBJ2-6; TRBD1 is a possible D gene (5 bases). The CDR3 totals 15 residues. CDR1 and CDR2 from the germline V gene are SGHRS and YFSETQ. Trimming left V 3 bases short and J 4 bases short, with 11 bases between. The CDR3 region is CASSSTGSGANVLTF. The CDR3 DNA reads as TGCGCCAGCAGCTCCACAGGTTCAGGGGCCAACGTCCTGACTTTC.

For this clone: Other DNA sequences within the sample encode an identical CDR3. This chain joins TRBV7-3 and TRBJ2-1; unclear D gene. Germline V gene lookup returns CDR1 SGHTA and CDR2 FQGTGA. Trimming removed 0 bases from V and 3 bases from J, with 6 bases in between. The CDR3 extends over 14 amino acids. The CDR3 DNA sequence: TGTGCCAGCAGCTTAACCGGCAGCTACAATGAGCAGTTCTTC. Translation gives CASSLTGSYNEQFF.

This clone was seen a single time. The CDR3 here is CASSYWGSGANVLTF. CDR3 nucleotide sequence: TGTGCCAGCAGTTATTGGGGCTCTGGGGCCAACGTCCTGACTTTC. The chain joins TRBV6-5 to TRBJ2-6; no reliable D call. The CDR3 totals 15 residues. V lost 3 bases to trimming and J lost 0 bases, with 6 bases between them. Germline values: CDR1 MNHEY, CDR2 SVGAGI.

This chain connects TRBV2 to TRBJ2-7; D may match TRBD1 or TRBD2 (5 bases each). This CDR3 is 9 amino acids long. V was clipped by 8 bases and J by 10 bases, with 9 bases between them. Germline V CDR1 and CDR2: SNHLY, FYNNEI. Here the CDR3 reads CASGGRQYF. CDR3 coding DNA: TGTGCCAGCGGGGGTCGTCAGTACTTC. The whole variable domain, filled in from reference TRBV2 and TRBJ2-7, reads EPEVTQTPSHQVTQMGQEVILRCVPISNHLYFYWYRQILGQKVEFLVSFYNNEISEKSEIFDDQFSVERPDGSNFTLKIRSTKLEDSAMYFCASGGRQYFGPGTRLTVT.

This CDR3 reads CASSLAREGYGYTF. CDR3 DNA sequence: TGTGCCAGCAGCTTAGCGCGGGAGGGCTATGGCTACACCTTC. This chain uses TRBV7-2 with TRBJ1-2; D remains ambiguous. This CDR3 spans 14 amino acids. CDR1 and CDR2 from the germline V gene are SGHTA and FQGNSA. The V end was cut by 0 bases, the J end by 4 bases, with 9 bases between.